The present T cell receptor (beta chain) was sequenced within a study of blood T cell repertoires in COVID-19. The wider study: PBMCs, B-cell-depleted T cells, or T cells provided the cDNA or gDNA that made up the material.

The table came from immunoSEQ multiplex PCR; TCRdb's copy has only in-frame clones and leaves some out. The sample carries 88,000 or so clones, roughly 83% recorded once. The V end lost 2 bases, the J end lost 0 bases, and 11 bases lay between the germline ends. Germline CDR1 reads LGHNA; CDR2 reads YNFKEQ. The CDR3 has 17 amino acids. Material for sequencing was peripheral blood. This clonotype originated in a human donor in a cohort sampled during active COVID-19. The V and J genes are TRBV4-2 and TRBJ2-6, with D perhaps TRBD1 (5 bases). CDR3 sequence (DNA): TGTGCCAGCAGCCAACAGGGTGCAACCTCTGGGGCCAACGTCCTGACTTTC. Protein sequence: CASSQQGATSGANVLTF.